The rows below give T cell receptor beta chains drawn from one sample of a study of blood T cell repertoires in COVID-19. Clones were read by immunoSEQ multiplex PCR, and TCRdb kept only the in-frame ones, dropping some. The sample yields 25,000 to 30,000 clones, 81% seen once. Sample: peripheral blood. These receptors originate from a woman in her fifties or sixties with acute or convalescent COVID-19. Both conserved end residues are part of each CDR3. The D gene is left open where the match is weak. The size of a clone is reported for some rows only, either as once, few or many, or as a class for expanded clones.

clone_size d_call j_call v_call cdr3_nt cdr3_aa
. . TRBJ1-1 TRBV18 TGTGCCAGCTCAAGCAGGGGAGAGGGCACTGAAGCTTTCTTT CASSSRGEGTEAFF
few TRBD1 TRBJ2-3 TRBV5-4 TGTGCCAGCAGTGCAGGGGGCCGCTCAGATACGCAGTATTTT CASSAGGRSDTQYF
. TRBD2 TRBJ2-7 TRBV20-1 TGCAGGGGTCCCGGGGGGGAGCAGTACTTC CRGPGGEQYF
. TRBD1 TRBJ1-4 TRBV7-9 TGTGCCAGCAGCCCCACAGGGGACGAAAAACTGTTTTTT CASSPTGDEKLFF
. TRBD2 TRBJ2-1 TRBV3-1/TRBV3-2 TGTGCCAGCAGCCTGTGGACTAGCGGGGGGGCCGGCAATGAGCAGTTCTTC CASSLWTSGGAGNEQFF
. . TRBJ1-2 TRBV19 TGTGCCAGCCGGATCCTGCTGCCCCCCAGGGACTATGGCTACACCTTC CASRILLPPRDYGYTF
. TRBD1 TRBJ1-1 TRBV29-1 TGCAGCGTCGCTTTAGGGCAGGGGGTGACTGAAGCTTTCTTT CSVALGQGVTEAFF
few . TRBJ2-1 TRBV6-5 TGTGCCAGCACCGCTCCGGGGAGACTGGTGAGGGAGCAGTTCTTC CASTAPGRLVREQFF
. . TRBJ1-5 TRBV30 TGTGCCTGGACGGACGGGAACAATCAGCCCCAGCATTTT CAWTDGNNQPQHF
. . TRBJ1-1 TRBV30 TGTGCCTGGAGTACGGGACATGCGAACACTGAAGCTTTCTTT CAWSTGHANTEAFF
. TRBD1 TRBJ1-2 TRBV29-1 TGCAGCGTCGATACATTCGGGACAGGAGGGAAGGGCTACACCTTC CSVDTFGTGGKGYTF